Listed below are T cell receptor beta chains from one sample, sequenced in a study of T cells in Graves' hyperthyroidism and ophthalmopathy. In TCRdb, the multiplex PCR reads were re-called with MiXCR into one record per CDR3 protein. The sample includes over 700,000 distinct CDR3 sequences, about two fifths of them seen just once. Source material: blood. These TCRs come from a man aged 18 to 29 with Graves' hyperthyroidism. The CDR3 runs from the conserved cysteine through the conserved F or W. A D gene is named only where the DNA matches it firmly. For some rows the clone size is stated as once, few or many, or as a class when expanded; others skip it.

>TRBV14|NA|TRBJ1-2|TRBD1
CASSQTGGAYGYTF
TGTGCCAGCAGCCAAACAGGGGGCGCCTATGGCTACACCTTC
>TRBV2|NA|TRBJ1-5|NA
CASSQQQPQHF
TGTGCCAGCAGTCAGCAACAGCCCCAGCATTTT
>TRBV6-4|NA|TRBJ2-1|TRBD2
CASSAPTSGRSRGEQFF
TGTGCCAGCAGTGCCCCGACTAGCGGGAGGTCTAGGGGTGAGCAGTTCTTC
>TRBV4-1|NA|TRBJ2-2|TRBD2
CASSPVRTSGSGELFF
TGTGCCAGCAGCCCCGTCAGGACTAGCGGGAGTGGGGAGCTGTTTTTT
>TRBV7-9|NA|TRBJ2-2|NA
CASSLKEGGIANTGELFF
TGTGCCAGCAGCTTAAAGGAGGGCGGCATCGCGAACACCGGGGAGCTGTTTTTT
>TRBV6-2/TRBV6-3|NA|TRBJ1-1|NA
CASSSAGTMGFTAFF
TGTGCCAGCAGTTCCGCCGGGACAATGGGGTTTACAGCTTTCTTT
>TRBV12-3/TRBV12-4|many|TRBJ2-5|NA
CASSLEPGRAGQLQYF
TGTGCCAGCAGTTTAGAACCGGGCAGGGCTGGTCAGCTCCAGTACTTC
>TRBV10-3|NA|TRBJ2-7|TRBD2
CAISGLAGGRQYF
TGTGCCATCAGCGGACTAGCGGGAGGGCGGCAGTACTTC
>TRBV9|many|TRBJ2-5|NA
CASSVARRGAAQETQYF
TGTGCCAGCAGCGTAGCCAGAAGGGGAGCGGCCCAAGAGACCCAGTACTTC
>TRBV29-1|many|TRBJ2-7|NA
CSVGTLSYEQYF
TGCAGCGTTGGGACCCTCTCCTACGAGCAGTACTTC
>TRBV9|NA|TRBJ2-7|NA
CASSPGGGYPYEQYF
TGTGCCAGCAGCCCCGGTGGAGGGTACCCCTACGAGCAGTACTTC
>TRBV19|many|TRBJ1-1|NA
CASSMGRNTEAFF
TGTGCCAGCAGCATGGGAAGGAACACTGAAGCTTTCTTT
>TRBV25-1|NA|TRBJ2-7|NA
CAARAGITSYEQYF
TGTGCTGCTAGGGCGGGCATAACATCCTACGAGCAGTACTTC
>TRBV12-3/TRBV12-4|NA|TRBJ2-7|NA
CASTLDGAHEQYF
TGTGCCAGCACCCTAGACGGGGCCCACGAGCAGTACTTC
>TRBV7-9|many|TRBJ1-3|NA
CASKGPKSSGNTIYF
TGTGCCAGCAAAGGCCCCAAGAGCTCTGGAAACACCATATATTTT
>TRBV15|NA|TRBJ2-6|NA
CATSSVARNSGANVLTF
TGTGCCACCAGCAGCGTAGCACGGAACTCTGGGGCCAACGTCCTGACTTTC
>TRBV7-4|many|TRBJ1-5|NA
CASSLLRGRTNQPQHF
TGTGCCAGCAGCCTCCTGAGGGGGAGGACCAATCAGCCCCAGCATTTT
>TRBV3-1|NA|TRBJ2-2|TRBD2
CASSRTSQNTGELFF
TGTGCCAGCAGCCGGACTAGCCAGAACACCGGGGAGCTGTTTTTT
>TRBV2|NA|TRBJ1-6|TRBD1
CASLATGDNSPLHF
TGTGCCAGCTTGGCGACAGGGGATAATTCACCCCTCCACTTT
>TRBV7-9|NA|TRBJ1-2|NA
CASSLDIEGTYGYTF
TGTGCCAGCAGCTTAGATATCGAGGGAACCTATGGCTACACCTTC
>TRBV6-5|few|TRBJ1-4|NA
CASAQTGGDEKLFF
TGTGCCAGCGCCCAGACAGGAGGGGATGAAAAACTGTTTTTT
>TRBV25-1|NA|TRBJ1-6|NA
CASSARVGQRYNSPLHF
TGTGCCAGCAGTGCTAGGGTCGGACAGCGGTATAATTCACCCCTCCACTTT
>TRBV4-1|few|TRBJ1-1|NA
CASSRVGVGAFF
TGCGCCAGCAGCCGAGTAGGGGTTGGAGCTTTCTTT
>TRBV19|many|TRBJ1-1|NA
CASSTRQFEAFF
TGTGCCAGTAGTACCCGACAGTTTGAAGCTTTCTTT
>TRBV2|once|TRBJ2-7|NA
CASSHSVSPLYEQYF
TGTGCCAGCAGTCATTCTGTCTCCCCCCTCTACGAGCAGTACTTC
>TRBV20-1|NA|TRBJ2-5|NA
CSARHQKETQYF
TGCAGTGCTAGACACCAGAAAGAGACCCAGTACTTC
>TRBV7-6|NA|TRBJ1-3|NA
CAGSLAGSGYRGNTIYF
TGTGCCGGCAGCTTAGCGGGTTCAGGGTACCGGGGAAACACCATATATTTT
>TRBV25-1|NA|TRBJ1-6|TRBD1
CASSGLQGSSGNSPLHF
TGTGCCAGCAGTGGGCTACAGGGGTCCAGCGGCAACTCACCCCTCCACTTT
>TRBV19|NA|TRBJ1-3|NA
CASSPTPSSGNTIYF
TGTGCCAGTAGTCCGACTCCCAGCTCTGGAAACACCATATATTTT
>TRBV7-2|NA|TRBJ1-1|NA
CASSLEGALNTEAFF
TGTGCCAGCAGCTTGGAAGGGGCCCTGAACACTGAAGCTTTCTTT
>TRBV6-5|NA|TRBJ1-1|NA
CASSYSEPYTEAFF
TGTGCCAGCAGTTACTCGGAACCTTACACTGAAGCTTTCTTT
>TRBV4-1|NA|TRBJ1-6|NA
CASSQAGTYSSYNSPLHF
TGTGCCAGCAGCCAAGCCGGGACTTACAGCTCCTATAATTCACCCCTCCACTTT
>TRBV11-2|few|TRBJ2-7|NA
CASSPLDSTVLYEQYF
TGTGCCAGCAGCCCCCTTGACAGCACGGTCCTCTACGAGCAGTACTTC
>TRBV3-1|NA|TRBJ1-4|NA
CASSPQGKKLFF
TGTGCCAGCAGCCCCCAAGGGAAGAAACTGTTTTTT
>TRBV11-1|NA|TRBJ1-4|NA
CASSQLGLLGEKLFF
TGCGCCAGCAGCCAACTGGGCCTATTGGGGGAAAAGCTGTTTTTT
>TRBV6-1|NA|TRBJ2-7|NA
CASSYSRDISYEQYF
TGTGCCAGCAGTTACTCGAGGGACATCTCCTACGAGCAGTACTTC
>TRBV7-2|few|TRBJ2-7|NA
CASSPAGSAYEQYF
TGTGCCAGCAGCCCGGCGGGGTCCGCCTACGAGCAGTACTTC
>TRBV10-2|few|TRBJ2-2|TRBD2
CASAGGRATGELFF
TGCGCCAGCGCAGGCGGGAGGGCCACCGGGGAGCTGTTTTTT
>TRBV6-5|NA|TRBJ1-5|NA
CASSSDALLGNQPQHF
TGTGCCAGCAGTTCCGACGCCCTGTTGGGCAATCAGCCCCAGCATTTT
>TRBV9|few|TRBJ1-4|NA
CASSVSLGSNEKLFF
TGTGCCAGCAGCGTCTCCCTGGGCTCTAATGAAAAACTGTTTTTT
>TRBV19|many|TRBJ1-5|TRBD1
CASNGQGGQPQHF
TGTGCCAGTAACGGACAGGGAGGTCAGCCCCAGCATTTT
>TRBV5-1|many|TRBJ1-5|TRBD1
CASSPGTGDVQPQHF
TGCGCCAGCAGCCCCGGGACAGGGGACGTACAGCCCCAGCATTTT
>TRBV10-3|many|TRBJ1-2|NA
CASREAEVNYGYTF
TGTGCCTCCCGAGAGGCAGAGGTTAACTATGGCTACACCTTC
>TRBV19|NA|TRBJ2-6|NA
CASSPYAGANVLTF
TGTGCCAGTAGTCCGTACGCTGGGGCCAACGTCCTGACTTTC
>TRBV7-9|NA|TRBJ1-6|TRBD1
CASSLGLRHRGPSPLHF
TGTGCCAGCAGCTTAGGTTTACGACACAGGGGGCCTTCACCCCTCCACTTT
>TRBV15|many|TRBJ1-4|NA
CATSRGSGSSEKLFF
TGTGCCACCAGCAGAGGTTCAGGGAGTTCGGAAAAACTGTTTTTT
>TRBV7-2|once|TRBJ2-5|NA
CASSQQDLIETQYF
TGTGCCAGCAGCCAACAGGATTTAATCGAGACCCAGTACTTC
>TRBV6-5|few|TRBJ2-7|TRBD1
CASRQLGRGREQYF
TGTGCCAGCAGGCAGTTGGGCAGGGGGCGCGAGCAGTACTTC
>TRBV9|NA|TRBJ2-7|NA
CASSAVGGEQYF
TGTGCCAGCAGCGCGGTGGGCGGGGAGCAGTACTTC
>TRBV12-3/TRBV12-4|many|TRBJ1-1|NA
CASSPRQDTEAFF
TGTGCCAGCAGTCCTAGACAGGACACTGAAGCTTTCTTT
>TRBV7-9|NA|TRBJ1-1|NA
CASSAHPGLLAEAFF
TGTGCCAGCAGCGCCCACCCAGGGCTGTTGGCTGAAGCTTTCTTT
>TRBV4-1|NA|TRBJ2-5|TRBD1
CASSQDEGDSDQETQYF
TGCGCCAGCAGCCAAGATGAAGGGGACAGTGACCAAGAGACCCAGTACTTC
>TRBV10-3|NA|TRBJ1-5|NA
CASSESGIQPQNF
TGTGCCAGCAGTGAGTCGGGTATTCAGCCCCAGAATTTT